This TCR beta chain was identified during a study of shared clonotypes between healthy human individuals. Whole-study results and caveats: Shared across a few donors were around 5% of the naive CD4 clonotypes. Clonotypes shared by all four donors outscored non-shared clonotypes in generation probability.

Terminally differentiated effector memory CD45RA+ cells were excluded from the naive CD8 cells, which were CD45RO-negative and positively selected for CCR7. On this clone itself: Its antigen is currently unknown.

The CDR3 extends over 16 amino acids. Germline V gene data show CDR1 as GTSNPN and CDR2 as SVGIG (reference sequence). V shed 1 base, J shed 0 bases, and the junction held 8 bases outside the gene matches. Deep-level running was used for the assay. Replicate PCRs for sorted subsets used 200 ng DNA; this equaled around 29,000 T cell genomes. Sequencing used immunoSEQ multiplex PCR; TCRdb keeps in-frame clones, though not all of them. The sample includes 1.5 million to 2.5 million clones, about 95% of them seen just once. The receptor was derived from a young man in good health. The chain joins TRBV30 to TRBJ2-5; TRBD1 matches at 7 bases. The sequenced sample was naive CD8+ T cells sorted from blood. The CDR3 sequence: CAWSAWGQRYQETQYF. As DNA, the CDR3 is TGTGCCTGGAGTGCCTGGGGACAGAGGTACCAAGAGACCCAGTACTTC.